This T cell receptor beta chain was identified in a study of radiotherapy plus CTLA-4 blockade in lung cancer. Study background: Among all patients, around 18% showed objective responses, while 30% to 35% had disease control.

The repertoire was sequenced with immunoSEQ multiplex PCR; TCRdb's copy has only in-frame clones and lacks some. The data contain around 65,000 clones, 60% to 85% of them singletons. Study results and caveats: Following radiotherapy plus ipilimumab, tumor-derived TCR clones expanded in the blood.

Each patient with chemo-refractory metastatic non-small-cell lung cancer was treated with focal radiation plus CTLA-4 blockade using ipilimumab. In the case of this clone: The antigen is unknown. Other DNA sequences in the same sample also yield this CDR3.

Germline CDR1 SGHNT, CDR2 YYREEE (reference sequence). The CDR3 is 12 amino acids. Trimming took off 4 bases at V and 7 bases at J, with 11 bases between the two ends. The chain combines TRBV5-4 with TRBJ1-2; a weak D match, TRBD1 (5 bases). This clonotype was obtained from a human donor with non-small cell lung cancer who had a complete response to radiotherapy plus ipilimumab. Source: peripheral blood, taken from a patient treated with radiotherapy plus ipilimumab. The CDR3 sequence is CASSPGTAGYTF. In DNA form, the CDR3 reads TGTGCCAGCAGCCCCGGGACGGCTGGCTACACCTTC.